The clone carrying this TCR beta chain has a handful of counts. These data belong to a study of glioma-infiltrating T cells. V dropped 5 bases and J dropped 2; count of bases not matched to a gene: 9. The CDR3 totals 15 residues. Amplification of TCR alpha and beta CDR3 regions from RNA used iRepertoire nested multiplex PCR. TCRdb reanalysed the multiplex PCR reads using MiXCR and keeps one entry per CDR3 protein. Seen here are some 85,000 distinct CDR3 sequences, about a quarter observed once, and the top ten hold under 8.5%. The specimen was glioma tissue, nonneoplastic brain tissue, or PBMCs (not recorded which). The TCR was taken from a human donor with low-grade glioma or glioblastoma, undergoing nonglioma brain surgery, or in good health (not recorded which). The chain employs TRBV12-3 or TRBV12-4 and TRBJ2-7; 7 bases are a match to TRBD2. The CDR3: CASSPSGKGTYEQYF. The CDR3 DNA reads as TGTGCCAGCAGTCCCAGCGGGAAAGGGACCTACGAGCAGTACTTC.